Presented here are 4 T cell receptor beta chains from one specimen sequenced in a study of blood T cell repertoires in COVID-19. The repertoire was sequenced with immunoSEQ multiplex PCR; TCRdb's copy has only in-frame clones and lacks some. The profile shows some 240,000 clones, 75% to 90% of them singletons. Sequenced input: peripheral blood. These TCRs come from a woman in her 70s with COVID-19, enrolled during active disease.

The sample holds a few counts of this clone. V gene TRBV2 combines with J gene TRBJ1-1; D is unclear. The CDR3 runs 14 residues. V lost 8 bases to trimming and J lost 1 base, with 14 bases between them. Germline V CDR1 and CDR2: SNHLY, FYNNEI. The CDR3: CASFPDSRNTEAFF. CDR3 nucleotides: TGTGCCAGCTTCCCGGACTCCCGGAACACTGAAGCTTTCTTT.

This clone appeared once. V usage is TRBV6-6 and J usage is TRBJ1-1, with TRBD1 as a possible D gene (5 bases). CDR3 length: 15 residues. The V gene lost 2 bases and the J gene lost 4 bases, with 14 bases spanning the gap. CDR1 is MNHNY and CDR2 is SVGAGI in the germline V gene (reference sequence). The CDR3: CASSYGPGRGTEAFF. The CDR3 nucleotides read TGTGCCAGCAGTTACGGCCCGGGGAGGGGCACTGAAGCTTTCTTT.

CDR3 residues: CASSQDRRAISTDTQYF. The CDR3 region has the DNA TGCGCCAGCAGCCAAGATCGCCGAGCGATAAGCACAGATACGCAGTATTTT. V usage is TRBV4-3 and J usage is TRBJ2-3; D uncertain. CDR1 and CDR2 from the germline V gene are LGHNA and YSLEER. The germline V and J ends were trimmed by 0 bases and 0 bases, with 13 bases remaining between them. The CDR3 contains 17 residues.

The chain joins TRBV27 to TRBJ1-5, with TRBD1 as a possible D gene (5 bases). V lost 8 bases to trimming and J lost 4 bases, with 9 bases between them. The CDR3 is made up of 12 amino acids. CDR1 MNHEY and CDR2 SMNVEV come from the germline V gene (reference sequence). CDR3 sequence (DNA): TGTGCCAGCCGGGACTATAATCAGCCCCAGCATTTT. Its translation is CASRDYNQPQHF.